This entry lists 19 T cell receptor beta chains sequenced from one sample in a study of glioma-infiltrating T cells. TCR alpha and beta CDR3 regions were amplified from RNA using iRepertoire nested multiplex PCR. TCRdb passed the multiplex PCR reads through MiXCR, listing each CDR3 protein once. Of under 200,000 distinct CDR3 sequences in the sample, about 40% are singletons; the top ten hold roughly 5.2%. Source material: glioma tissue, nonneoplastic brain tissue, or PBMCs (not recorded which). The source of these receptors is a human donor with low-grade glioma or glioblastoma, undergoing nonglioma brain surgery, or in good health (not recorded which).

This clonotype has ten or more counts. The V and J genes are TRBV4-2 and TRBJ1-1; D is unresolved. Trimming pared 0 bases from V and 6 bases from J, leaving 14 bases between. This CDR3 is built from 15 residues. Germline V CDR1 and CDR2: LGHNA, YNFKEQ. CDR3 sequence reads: CASSQETNRYAEAFF. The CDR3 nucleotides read TGTGCCAGCAGCCAAGAGACGAACAGATACGCTGAAGCTTTCTTT.

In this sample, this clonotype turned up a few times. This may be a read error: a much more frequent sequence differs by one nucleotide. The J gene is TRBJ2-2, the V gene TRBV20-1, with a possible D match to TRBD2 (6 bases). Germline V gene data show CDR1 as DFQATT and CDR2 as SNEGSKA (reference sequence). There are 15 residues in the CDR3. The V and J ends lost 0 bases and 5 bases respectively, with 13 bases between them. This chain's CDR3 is CSARDPREETGELFF. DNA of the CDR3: TGCAGTGCTAGAGATCCCAGGGAGGAAACCGGGGAGCTGTTTTTT.

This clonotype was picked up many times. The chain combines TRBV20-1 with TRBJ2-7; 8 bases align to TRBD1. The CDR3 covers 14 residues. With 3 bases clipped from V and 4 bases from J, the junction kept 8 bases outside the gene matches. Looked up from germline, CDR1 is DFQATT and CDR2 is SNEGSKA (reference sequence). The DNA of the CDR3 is TGCAGTGCTAGTGCCGGGACAGGACTTTACGAGCAGTACTTC. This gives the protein CSASAGTGLYEQYF.

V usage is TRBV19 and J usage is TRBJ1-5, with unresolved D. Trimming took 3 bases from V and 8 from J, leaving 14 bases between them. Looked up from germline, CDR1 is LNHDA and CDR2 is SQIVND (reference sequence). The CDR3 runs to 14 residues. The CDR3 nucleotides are TGTGCCAGTAGTATCCCGCGGCTTGGGGAGCCCCAGCATTTT. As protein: CASSIPRLGEPQHF. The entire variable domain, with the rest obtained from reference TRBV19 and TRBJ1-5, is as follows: DGGITQSPKYLFRKEGQNVTLSCEQNLNHDAMYWYRQDPGQGLRLIYYSQIVNDFQKGDIAEGYSVSREKKESFPLTVTSAQKNPTAFYLCASSIPRLGEPQHFGDGTRLSIL.

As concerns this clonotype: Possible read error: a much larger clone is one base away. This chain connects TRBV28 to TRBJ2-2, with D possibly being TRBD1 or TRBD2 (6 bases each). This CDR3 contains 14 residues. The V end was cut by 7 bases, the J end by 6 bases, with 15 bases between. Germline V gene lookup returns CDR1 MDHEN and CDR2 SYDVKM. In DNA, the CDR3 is TGTGCCAGCAAAGGGGGGCTGGTAGCCGGGGAGCTGTTTTTT. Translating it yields CASKGGLVAGELFF.

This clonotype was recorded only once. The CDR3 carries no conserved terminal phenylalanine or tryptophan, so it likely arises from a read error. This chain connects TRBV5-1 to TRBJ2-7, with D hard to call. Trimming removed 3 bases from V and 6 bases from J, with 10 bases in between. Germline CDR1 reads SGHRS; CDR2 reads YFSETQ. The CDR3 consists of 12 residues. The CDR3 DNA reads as TGCGCCAGCAGCTCAGGTAGCCCCGAGCAGTACTCC. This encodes CASSSGSPEQYS.

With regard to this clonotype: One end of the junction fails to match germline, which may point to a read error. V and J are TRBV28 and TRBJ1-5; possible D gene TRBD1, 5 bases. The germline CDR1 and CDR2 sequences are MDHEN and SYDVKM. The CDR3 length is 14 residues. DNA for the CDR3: TGTGCCAGCAGATCGGGGCAGTTCAATCAGCCCAAGCATTTT. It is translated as CASRSGQFNQPKHF. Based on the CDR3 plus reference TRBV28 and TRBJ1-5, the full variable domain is DVKVTQSSRYLVKRTGEKVFLECVQDMDHENMFWYRQDPGLGLRLIYFSYDVKMKEKGDIPEGYSVSREKKERFSLILESASTNQTSMYLCASRSGQFNQPKHFGDGTRLSIL.

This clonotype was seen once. Here the CDR3 reads CASSYSLWRYTQYF. CDR3 sequence (DNA): TGTGCCAGCAGTTACTCTCTTTGGAGATATACGCAGTATTTT. The V call is TRBV6-5, the J call TRBJ2-3; D not resolved. Trimming shortened V by 0 bases and J by 7 bases, and 11 bases separated the two germline ends. This CDR3 comprises 14 residues. Per the germline V gene, CDR1 is MNHEY and CDR2 is SVGAGI.

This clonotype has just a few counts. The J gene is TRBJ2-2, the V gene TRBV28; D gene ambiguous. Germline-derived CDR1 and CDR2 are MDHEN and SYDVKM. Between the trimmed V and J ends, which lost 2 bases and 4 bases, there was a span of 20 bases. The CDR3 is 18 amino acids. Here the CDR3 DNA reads TGTGCCAGCAGTTTAAGTCCGGCAGCCCGATCGATCACCGGGGAGCTGTTTTTT. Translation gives CASSLSPAARSITGELFF.

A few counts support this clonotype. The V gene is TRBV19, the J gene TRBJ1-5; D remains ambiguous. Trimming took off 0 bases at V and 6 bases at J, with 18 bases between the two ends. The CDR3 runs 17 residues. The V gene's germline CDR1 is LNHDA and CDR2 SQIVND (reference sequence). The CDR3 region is CASSIEVRAVNGQPQHF. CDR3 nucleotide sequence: TGTGCCAGTAGTATAGAGGTTCGGGCAGTCAATGGTCAGCCCCAGCATTTT.

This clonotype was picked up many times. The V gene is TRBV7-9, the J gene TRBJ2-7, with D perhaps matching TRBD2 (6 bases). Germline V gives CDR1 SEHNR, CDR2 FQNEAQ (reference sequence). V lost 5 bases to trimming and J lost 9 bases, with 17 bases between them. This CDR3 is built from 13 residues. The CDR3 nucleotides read TGTGCCAGCAGCCCTCCCGCTACGGGGGTGCAGTACTTC. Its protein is CASSPPATGVQYF.

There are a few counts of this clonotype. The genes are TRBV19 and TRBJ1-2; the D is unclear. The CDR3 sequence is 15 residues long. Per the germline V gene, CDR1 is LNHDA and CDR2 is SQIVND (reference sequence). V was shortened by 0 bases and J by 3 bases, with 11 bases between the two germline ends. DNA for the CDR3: TGTGCCAGTAGTATAGAACAAGGAGCAGACTATGGCTACACCTTC. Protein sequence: CASSIEQGADYGYTF.

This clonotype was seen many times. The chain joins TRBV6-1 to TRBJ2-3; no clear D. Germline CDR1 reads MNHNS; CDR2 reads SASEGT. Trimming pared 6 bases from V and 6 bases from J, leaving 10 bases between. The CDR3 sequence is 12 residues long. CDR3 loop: CASSLRADTQYF. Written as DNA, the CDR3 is TGTGCCAGCAGCTTACGGGCTGATACGCAGTATTTT.

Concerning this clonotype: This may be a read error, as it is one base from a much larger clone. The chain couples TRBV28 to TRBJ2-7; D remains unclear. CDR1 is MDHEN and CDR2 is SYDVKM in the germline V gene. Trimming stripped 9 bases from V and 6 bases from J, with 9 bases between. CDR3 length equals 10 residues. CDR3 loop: CARSLSEQYF. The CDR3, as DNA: TGTGCCAGAAGTCTTTCCGAGCAGTACTTC.

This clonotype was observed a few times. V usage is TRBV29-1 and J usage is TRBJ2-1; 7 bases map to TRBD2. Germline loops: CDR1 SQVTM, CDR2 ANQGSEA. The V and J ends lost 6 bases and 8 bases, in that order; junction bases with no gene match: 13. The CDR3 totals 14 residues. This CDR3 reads CSVQKAGVNDEQFF. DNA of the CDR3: TGCAGCGTCCAAAAGGCGGGAGTTAATGATGAGCAGTTCTTC.

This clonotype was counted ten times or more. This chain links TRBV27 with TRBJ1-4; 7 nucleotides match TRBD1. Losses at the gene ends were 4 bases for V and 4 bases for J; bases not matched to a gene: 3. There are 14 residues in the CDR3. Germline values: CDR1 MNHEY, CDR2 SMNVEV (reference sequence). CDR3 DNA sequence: TGTGCCAGCAGTTGGACAGGCGGTAATGAAAAACTGTTTTTT. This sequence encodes CASSWTGGNEKLFF.

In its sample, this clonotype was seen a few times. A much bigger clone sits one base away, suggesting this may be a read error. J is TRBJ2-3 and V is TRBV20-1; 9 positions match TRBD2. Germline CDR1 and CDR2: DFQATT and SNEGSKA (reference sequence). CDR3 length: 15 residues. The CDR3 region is CSARRSSGTTDMQYF. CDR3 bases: TGCAGTGCCAGGCGCTCTAGCGGGACGACAGATATGCAGTATTTT.

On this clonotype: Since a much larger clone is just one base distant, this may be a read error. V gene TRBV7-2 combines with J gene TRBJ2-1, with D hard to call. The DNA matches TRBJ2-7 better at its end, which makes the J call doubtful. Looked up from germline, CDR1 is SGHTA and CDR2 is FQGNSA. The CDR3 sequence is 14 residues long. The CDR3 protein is CARSLLLGSHEQYF. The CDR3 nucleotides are TGTGCCAGGAGCTTGTTGTTAGGCAGCCACGAGCAGTACTTC.

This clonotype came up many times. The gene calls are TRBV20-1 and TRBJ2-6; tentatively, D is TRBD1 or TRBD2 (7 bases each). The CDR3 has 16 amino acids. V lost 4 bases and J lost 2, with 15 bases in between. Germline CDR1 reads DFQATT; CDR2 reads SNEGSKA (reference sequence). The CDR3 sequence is CSAIHQGGTGANVLTF. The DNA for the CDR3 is TGCAGTGCTATCCATCAGGGGGGGACTGGGGCCAACGTCCTGACTTTC.